The 7 T cell receptor beta chains presented below share a single source sample, sequenced in a study of metastatic and nonmetastatic thyroid tumors. TCRdb re-analyzed the PCR reads using MiXCR. The sample yields about 26,000 clones, roughly 24% seen once. Thyroid surgery was performed in patients who had received no treatment beforehand. Sequencing input: blood. These TCRs come from a female donor with papillary thyroid cancer or a benign thyroid nodule (not recorded which). Some clones in this sample may be carry-over from other donors' samples.

This clone appeared a few times. The J gene is TRBJ2-1, the V gene TRBV6-1, with 14 bases lining up with TRBD2. The V and J ends lost 10 bases and 8 bases, in that order; junction bases with no gene match: 7. This CDR3 spans 14 amino acids. CDR1 MNHNS and CDR2 SASEGT come from the germline V gene. The CDR3 loop is CATGLAGGPYEQFF. The CDR3 nucleotides are TGTGCCACCGGACTAGCGGGAGGTCCCTATGAGCAGTTCTTC.

Ten or more counts support this clone. The V and J genes are TRBV5-8 and TRBJ2-7; D might be TRBD2 (5 bases). The CDR3 contains 13 residues. With 7 bases removed from V and 5 bases from J, the gap between germline ends came to 16 bases. Germline CDR1 and CDR2: SGHTS and YDEGEE. The CDR3, as DNA: TGTGCCAGCCCAGCCCTTATGAGGGACGAGCAGTACGTC. The encoded protein is CASPALMRDEQYV.

This clone was seen only a few times. The V gene is TRBV30, the J gene TRBJ2-1, with TRBD2 matching 14 bases. The germline V gene encodes CDR1 GTSNPN and CDR2 SVGIG (reference sequence). The CDR3 has 16 residues. Trimming took 0 bases from V and 7 from J; bases not matched to a gene: 5. CDR3 region: CAWSVLGTSGSNEQFF. The CDR3 DNA is TGTGCCTGGAGTGTACTCGGGACTAGCGGGAGTAATGAGCAGTTCTTC.

Judged by abundance, this clone is medium-sized. V and J are TRBV5-6 and TRBJ2-7; possibly TRBD2 for D (6 bases). V lost 1 base and J lost 6, with 17 bases in between. The germline CDR1 and CDR2 sequences are SGHDT and YYEEEE. This CDR3 region has 15 residues. The CDR3 nucleotides read TGTGCCAGCAGCTTGTCAGCGGGTGGTAAAGGCGAGCAGTACTTC. Its translation is CASSLSAGGKGEQYF.

The chain uses TRBV7-2 and TRBJ1-4, with D perhaps matching TRBD1 (5 bases). Germline values: CDR1 SGHTA, CDR2 FQGNSA. CDR3 length: 14 amino acids. Trimming stripped 3 bases from V and 7 bases from J, with 12 bases between. The CDR3 DNA reads TGTGCCAGCAGCTTTGGCCCTAGGGGTGAAAAACTGTTTTTT. It is translated as CASSFGPRGEKLFF.

This clone has a count of ten or more. The chain employs TRBV20-1 and TRBJ2-1; 9 nucleotides line up with TRBD2. The length of the CDR3 is 16 residues. Germline CDR1 and CDR2: DFQATT and SNEGSKA (reference sequence). J lost 7 bases, V lost 8 bases, and 18 bases had no gene match. In DNA, the CDR3 is TGCAGTCTCGAGGGGTCTAGCGGGGATCGCCGAAATGAGCAGTTCTTC. It translates to CSLEGSSGDRRNEQFF.

In this sample, this clone turned up a few times. The gene calls are TRBV24-1 and TRBJ1-1; the D gene is possibly TRBD1 (6 bases). Germline V gene sequence: CDR1 KGHDR, CDR2 SFDVKD. The CDR3 is 13 residues long. V lost 0 bases and J 10 bases, leaving 11 bases between the germline ends. The CDR3 region has the DNA TGTGCCACCAGTGATTTGCCCGGAGGGGGAGCTTTCTTT. Its translation: CATSDLPGGGAFF.